This note documents a single T cell receptor beta chain sequence. The antigen this receptor binds is unknown. Per-nucleotide qualities are absent, and no much larger clonotype sits a single base away. The collaborating institutions used their own protocols to collect whole blood in K2EDTA tubes. For TCRbeta analysis, collaborator samples were shipped as frozen whole blood, as isolated PBMCs, or as DNA extracted from either sample type. TCRbeta CDR3 regions were amplified from genomic DNA by means of the immunoSEQ Assay, a bias-controlled multiplex PCR. The original methods were these. The number of nucleated cells in each sample was estimated by amplification of reference gene primers within the assay. To quantify the absolute abundance of each unique TCRbeta CDR3 rearrangement, sequence reads were collapsed and filtered. For each sample, productive Simpson clonality was calculated by taking the square root of Simpson's diversity index across productive rearrangements. In TCRdb, the immuneACCESS table is reduced to in-frame sequences with V and J assigned. These tables do not hold every clone; where another copy was compared, an unresolved V gene accounts for under half, and the others remain unexplained. The DNA gave D and trimming, while V, J and clone size come from that table. Within this sample are some 38,000 clones, with approximately 81% of them counted one time only. Together, the top ten hold 8% to 10% of the sample.

This specimen belongs to a study of blood T cell repertoires in COVID-19 (dated by TCRdb to 2018 to 2021). About the full investigation: Samples covering the acute and convalescent phases of COVID-19 were provided by collaborators in the United States, Italy and Spain. The prospective study material was composed of cDNA or gDNA derived from T cells, B-cell-depleted T cells, or PBMCs. Subjects who had been exposed to COVID-19, were actively infected with it, or had recovered from it provided the deeply sampled blood TCRbeta repertoires that made up the dataset. The repertoires were made available in a free public database intended to serve as a resource for research on the immune response to SARS-CoV-2. The samples were drawn from the first 160 participants of the ongoing ImmuneRACE study and from about 1,200 subjects provided by 6 global collaborators. Nearly every sample came with metadata listing a de-identified subject ID, COVID-19 status, age in years and sex. Where available, HLA class I and class II types were obtained from metadata supplied by the sample provider rather than from assay-based typing.

CDR1 is given as MNHEY and CDR2 as SVGAGI, both from the germline V gene. Taken from cysteine to phenylalanine, the CDR3 has 14 residues. The read is trimmed to its CDR3 DNA, 42 bases read in frame from base 1. V and J are truncated by 7 bases and 1 base respectively, leaving an intervening sequence of 13 bases. Summary of the overall study and its limitations: The quantity of clinical and demographic metadata differed by source and by participant and was supplied without curation.

The sequence was collected from a man aged 55-75 years in a cohort sampled during active COVID-19. In this chain, TRBV6-5 is recombined with TRBJ1-2; no D gene call is confident. Sequenced sample: peripheral blood. The CDR3 loop reads CASTKDGLNYGYTF. The DNA reads as follows: TGTGCCAGCACCAAGGACGGACTTAACTATGGCTACACCTTC.